A single T cell receptor beta chain is shown here with its context. What it binds is not known. Trimming took 3 bases from V and 4 from J, leaving 15 bases between them. The CDR3 consists of 15 residues. Germline CDR1 ENHRY, CDR2 SYGVKD. These data are taken from a study of T cell responses to AZD1222 COVID-19 vaccine. Study-wide points: All repertoire sampling was performed exclusively after the peak T cell response. Females outnumbered males among donors, who were mostly white British; clonal diversity was possibly underestimated.

Method: immunoSEQ multiplex PCR; TCRdb's copy keeps in-frame clones and lacks some. The top ten clones hold about 8.5% of a sample with around 130,000 clones, 80% to 90% of them seen once. Sequences were derived from peripheral blood, sampled on day 0 of AZD1222 vaccination. This sequence was found in an adult in good health. The chain couples TRBV10-3 to TRBJ1-2; possibly TRBD1 for D (5 bases). CDR3 amino acids: CAISDGTAVTYGYTF. The CDR3, as DNA: TGTGCCATCAGTGATGGGACGGCGGTTACCTATGGCTACACCTTC.